These 13 T cell receptor beta chains were sequenced from one sample in a study of early T cells in non-severe SARS-CoV-2 infection. A single record per CDR3 protein comes from TCRdb applying MiXCR to the 5' RACE reads. The sample has 55,000 to 85,000 distinct CDR3 sequences, roughly 13% seen once; the top ten hold over 11%. Sequencing was performed on whole blood. These receptors were obtained from an adult who was a healthcare worker with PCR-confirmed SARS-CoV-2 infection or an uninfected control (not recorded which).

This clonotype was counted only a few times. The rearrangement joins TRBV18 to TRBJ1-1, with D unclear. Trimming removed 2 bases at V and 1 base at J, with 11 bases between. The length of the CDR3 is 15 residues. Germline CDR1 is KGHSH and CDR2 is LQKENI. The CDR3 DNA is TGTGCCAGCTCACCATATGGAAAAAGGAACACTGAAGCTTTCTTT. Amino acid sequence: CASSPYGKRNTEAFF. Together with reference TRBV18 and TRBJ1-1, the CDR3 gives the full variable domain: NAGVMQNPRHLVRRRGQEARLRCSPMKGHSHVYWYRQLPEEGLKFMVYLQKENIIDESGMPKERFSAEFPKEGPSILRIQQVVRGDSAAYFCASSPYGKRNTEAFFGQGTRLTVV.

The chain carries TRBV2 and TRBJ2-3; the match to TRBD2 covers 10 bases. Germline values: CDR1 SNHLY, CDR2 FYNNEI. CDR3 length equals 15 residues. V gave up 7 bases and J gave up 1 base; unmatched junction bases: 5. The CDR3 spells CASTRLAGGTDTQYF. CDR3 nucleotide sequence: TGTGCCAGCACCCGGCTAGCGGGGGGCACAGATACGCAGTATTTT.

This clonotype was counted only a few times. The chain combines TRBV25-1 with TRBJ2-7, with 9 bases fitting TRBD1. With V trimmed by 5 bases and J by 6 bases, 11 bases remained unmatched. This CDR3 spans 15 amino acids. Germline V gene lookup returns CDR1 MGHDK and CDR2 SYGVNS. The CDR3 coding sequence is TGTGCCAGCAGTACCCCGGGACAGGGCATCCCCGAGCAGTACTTC. This codes for CASSTPGQGIPEQYF.

This clonotype was counted between two and nine times. The chain links TRBV27 to TRBJ1-6, with a possible D match to TRBD1 (6 bases). In germline, CDR1 is MNHEY, CDR2 SMNVEV (reference sequence). V lost 5 bases, J lost 9 bases, and 11 bases lay in between. The CDR3 totals 13 residues. The CDR3 DNA reads as TGTGCCAGCAGTCCCCGGGACACTTCACCCCTCCACTTT. This sequence encodes CASSPRDTSPLHF.

This clonotype has at least ten counts. V and J are TRBV6-5 and TRBJ1-1; D remains ambiguous. The V gene lost 5 bases and the J gene lost 5 bases, with 30 bases spanning the gap. Germline values: CDR1 MNHEY, CDR2 SVGAGI. This CDR3 is built from 19 residues. The CDR3 DNA is TGTGCCAGCAGTACCAGGAGGGTTCTTGCCCGTCTGGCTGGGACTGAAGCTTTCTTT. Residues: CASSTRRVLARLAGTEAFF.

J is TRBJ1-1 and V is TRBV15, with D unresolved. Germline V CDR1 and CDR2: LNHNV, YYDKDF (reference sequence). Trimming left V 0 bases short and J 8 bases short, with 10 bases between. The CDR3 has 13 amino acids. The CDR3 loop reads CATSRDRSYEAFF. CDR3 in DNA: TGTGCCACCAGCAGAGATCGGAGCTACGAAGCTTTCTTT.

The chain links TRBV11-1 to TRBJ2-1; 9 bases are shared with TRBD1. The junction had 13 bases not matched to a gene; V was cut back by 4 bases and J by 6 bases. The CDR3 contains 17 residues. Germline CDR1 SGHAT, CDR2 FQDESV (reference sequence). CDR3 region: CASSSRTGVDGSNEQFF. In nucleotides, the CDR3 is TGTGCCAGCAGCTCACGGACAGGGGTAGACGGCAGCAATGAGCAGTTCTTC.

This clonotype was detected only a few times. CDR3 amino acids: CAWTADRNYGYTF. Written as DNA, the CDR3 is TGTGCCTGGACCGCCGACAGGAACTATGGCTACACCTTC. The V and J genes are TRBV30 and TRBJ1-2, with a possible D match to TRBD1 (6 bases). The CDR3 is 13 residues long. V gave up 4 bases and J gave up 2 bases, with 11 bases separating them. The germline CDR1 and CDR2 sequences are GTSNPN and SVGIG (reference sequence).

This clonotype was counted a few times. The rearrangement joins TRBV3-1 to TRBJ2-7; D gene ambiguous. Trimming took 1 base from V and 6 from J, leaving 19 bases between them. CDR3 length: 16 amino acids. Germline CDR1 LGHDT, CDR2 YNNKEL (reference sequence). CDR3 region: CASSQARSILPLEQYF. In nucleotides, the CDR3 is TGTGCCAGCAGCCAAGCGCGATCTATCCTCCCCCTCGAGCAGTACTTC.

There are a few counts of this clonotype. The chain is built from TRBV21-1 and TRBJ2-7; TRBD2 is the table's D call, not checked against the DNA. TRBV21-1 has pseudogene status. This CDR3 is built from 16 residues. The DNA for the CDR3 is TGTGCCAGCAGCAATACTAGCGGGGGGGCAACCTACGAGCAGTACTTC. Encoded protein: CASSNTSGGATYEQYF.

Only a few counts were recorded for this clonotype. The genes are TRBV6-1 and TRBJ2-7; no definite D call. The germline V gene has CDR1 MNHNS and CDR2 SASEGT. This CDR3 contains 13 residues. Deletions cut 4 bases from V and 4 bases from J, with 11 bases between. The CDR3 protein is CASSVGSPYEQYF. The CDR3 DNA reads TGTGCCAGCAGTGTTGGTAGCCCATACGAGCAGTACTTC.

This clonotype was observed at least ten times. The gene calls are TRBV12-3 or TRBV12-4 and TRBJ2-7; 10 nucleotides line up with TRBD2. V was clipped by 6 bases and J by 1 base; unmatched bases: 9. The CDR3 consists of 16 residues. DNA for the CDR3: TGTGCCAGCAGCCATAACAGCGGGGGGGTGTCCTACGAGCAGTACTTC. It encodes CASSHNSGGVSYEQYF.

The chain employs TRBV7-3 and TRBJ2-4; weak D call: TRBD1 (6 bases). The CDR3 is 14 amino acids. V lost 4 bases, J lost 0 bases, and 7 bases lay in between. Germline CDR1 and CDR2: SGHTA and FQGTGA. The CDR3 loop is CASSSTGAKNIQYF. CDR3 sequence (DNA): TGTGCCAGCAGCTCGACAGGAGCCAAAAACATTCAGTACTTC. Drawing the rest from reference TRBV7-3 and TRBJ2-4, the complete variable domain is GAGVSQTPSNKVTEKGKYVELRCDPISGHTALYWYRQSLGQGPEFLIYFQGTGAADDSGLPNDRFFAVRPEGSVSTLKIQRTERGDSAVYLCASSSTGAKNIQYFGAGTRLSVL.